This TCR beta chain was identified in a study of T cell responses to AZD1222 COVID-19 vaccine. Background on the study: The study pooled second doses at about 4 or about 12 weeks. Overall study results and limits: Donors were chiefly white British, with a greater number of females, and clonal diversity was perhaps underestimated.

Method: immunoSEQ multiplex PCR; TCRdb's copy keeps in-frame clones and lacks some. The table includes fewer than 150,000 clones, approximately 94% detected once. Concerning this clone: Its antigen is currently unknown.

Germline CDR1 MNHEY, CDR2 SMNVEV (reference sequence). Germline trimming cut 4 bases from V and 0 bases from J; bases unmatched to any gene: 10. The CDR3 consists of 18 residues. V and J are TRBV27 and TRBJ2-2, with 8 bases matching TRBD2. This clonotype originated in an adult in good health. Source: peripheral blood, taken on day 0 of AZD1222 vaccination. CDR3 nucleotides: TGTGCCAGCAGTTCGGGGGGGGGAAGACTAGCGAACACCGGGGAGCTGTTTTTT. Its translation: CASSSGGGRLANTGELFF.